One sample yielded the 18 T cell receptor beta chains listed below, sequenced in a study of blood T cells in healthy people across ages. Combining a sample-barcoded 5' primer with a J-beta primer mix, a second PCR ran for roughly 7 to 12 cycles. TCRdb reanalysed the 5' RACE reads using MiXCR and keeps one entry per CDR3 protein. The data show hundreds of thousands of distinct CDR3 sequences, with around 48% seen just once and around an eighth held by the top ten. The sample was blood. The receptors come from a man aged 25-45 years in good health.

The rearrangement joins TRBV12-3 or TRBV12-4 to TRBJ2-2; 9 bases are a match to TRBD2. The CDR3 spans 16 residues. Trimming took 6 bases from V and 6 from J; bases not matched to a gene: 11. The CDR3 sequence: CASRPPASGVPGELFF. CDR3 in DNA: TGTGCCAGCAGACCTCCCGCTAGCGGGGTTCCCGGGGAGCTGTTTTTT.

The chain employs TRBV3-1 and TRBJ2-5; 9 bases agree with TRBD2. The germline V gene encodes CDR1 LGHDT and CDR2 YNNKEL (reference sequence). The CDR3 is made up of 16 amino acids. V gave up 1 base and J gave up 2 bases; unmatched junction bases: 5. The CDR3 loop reads CASSQVERGVQETQYF. CDR3 DNA sequence: TGTGCCAGCAGCCAAGTGGAGCGGGGGGTTCAAGAGACCCAGTACTTC.

The gene calls are TRBV19 and TRBJ2-1; TRBD1 matches at 9 bases. The J segment lost 4 bases and the V segment lost 5 bases, leaving 6 bases of the junction unmatched. Germline V gives CDR1 LNHDA, CDR2 SQIVND (reference sequence). The CDR3 is 15 residues long. CDR3 residues: CASSWGTGRYNEQFF. The CDR3, as DNA: TGTGCCAGTAGTTGGGGGACAGGGAGATACAATGAGCAGTTCTTC.

V usage is TRBV29-1 and J usage is TRBJ2-1; possible D gene TRBD2, 7 bases. This CDR3 is built from 14 residues. Deletions cut 3 bases from V and 8 bases from J, with 17 bases between. Per germline, CDR1 SQVTM and CDR2 ANQGSEA. The CDR3 sequence: CSVDGGGVTDEQFF. The CDR3 nucleotides are TGCAGCGTTGATGGGGGGGGCGTCACGGATGAGCAGTTCTTC.

This clonotype was observed once. This chain joins TRBV7-6 and TRBJ2-4; 10 positions match TRBD2. The end of the DNA fits TRBJ2-7 better, so the J call may be wrong. CDR3 size: 16 residues. CDR1 is SGHVS, CDR2 FNYEAQ, per germline. The DNA for the CDR3 is TGTGCCAGCAGCTTAGCCAGCGGGAGGGCTTTCTACGAGCAGTACTTC. This encodes CASSLASGRAFYEQYF.

The chain is built from TRBV28 and TRBJ2-3; D is unresolved. CDR1 and CDR2 (germline): MDHEN, SYDVKM. V shed 5 bases and J shed 7 bases, with 10 bases lying between them. CDR3 length: 12 amino acids. CDR3 sequence: CASSPLFNTQYF. The CDR3 nucleotides read TGTGCCAGCAGTCCACTTTTCAATACGCAGTATTTT.

This clonotype occurred a few times. The chain carries TRBV12-3 or TRBV12-4 and TRBJ1-4; D not certain. Trimming pared 3 bases from V and 7 bases from J, leaving 15 bases between. The CDR3 has 15 residues. CDR3 DNA: TGTGCCAGCAGTTTCTCAGGAGGAGTGGTTGAAAAACTGTTTTTT. Translation gives CASSFSGGVVEKLFF.

The V and J genes are TRBV27 and TRBJ2-5; 7 bases map to TRBD1. The trim removed 7 bases at V and 4 bases at J, leaving 12 bases unmatched. Germline lookup yields CDR1 MNHEY and CDR2 SMNVEV (reference sequence). This CDR3 is 15 amino acids long. The CDR3 sequence is CASTLTPGQLETQYF. The CDR3 bases are TGTGCCAGCACCCTCACCCCGGGACAGTTAGAGACCCAGTACTTC.

The chain carries TRBV6-5 and TRBJ2-3; TRBD2 might be the D (5 bases). This CDR3 region has 16 residues. CDR1 is MNHEY, CDR2 SVGAGI, per germline. Between the trimmed V and J ends, which lost 4 bases and 6 bases, there was a span of 20 bases. The CDR3 coding sequence is TGTGCCAGCAGTTCCACAAAACTAGGATCGGGGGATACGCAGTATTTT. Translation: CASSSTKLGSGDTQYF.

V gene TRBV2 combines with J gene TRBJ2-7, with D tentatively TRBD1 (6 bases). The J call could be wrong; TRBJ2-5 is a better fit for the DNA end. The germline V gene encodes CDR1 SNHLY and CDR2 FYNNEI. This CDR3 has 15 residues. The CDR3 bases are TGTGCCAGCAGTGAAGCGGGGACACCACTTAGGACCCAGTACTTC. Its translation is CASSEAGTPLRTQYF.

The table lists this clonotype with many counts. The chain carries TRBV24-1 and TRBJ2-3; the match to TRBD2 covers 7 bases. Germline CDR1 and CDR2: KGHDR and SFDVKD. This CDR3 region has 13 residues. The ends lost 7 bases at V and 5 bases at J; junction bases unmatched: 5. The DNA of the CDR3 is TGTGCCACCAGAGGCGGGGGTCAAGATACGCAGTATTTT. Translating it yields CATRGGGQDTQYF.

The V gene is TRBV2, the J gene TRBJ1-2; 11 nucleotides agree with TRBD1. Unmatched junction bases numbered 9, after V lost 6 bases and J lost 3 bases. This CDR3 is 16 amino acids long. Germline V gives CDR1 SNHLY, CDR2 FYNNEI. The CDR3 coding sequence is TGTGCCAGCAGCCGGGGGGACAGGGGGAGCGACTATGGCTACACCTTC. Translated: CASSRGDRGSDYGYTF.

The chain employs TRBV24-1 and TRBJ1-2, with TRBD1 as a possible D gene (6 bases). This CDR3 spans 13 amino acids. V lost 1 base, J lost 8 bases, and 10 bases lay in between. Germline CDR1 is KGHDR and CDR2 is SFDVKD. Written as DNA, the CDR3 is TGTGCCACCAGTGATTTTCCAGGGGACGGCTACACCTTC. It yields the protein CATSDFPGDGYTF.

This chain links TRBV30 with TRBJ2-3; D remains ambiguous. The CDR3 runs to 12 residues. The V and J ends lost 7 bases and 3 bases respectively, with 11 bases between them. Germline-derived CDR1 and CDR2 are GTSNPN and SVGIG (reference sequence). CDR3 nucleotides: TGTGCCTACAAGGGATGGACAGATACGCAGTATTTT. It specifies CAYKGWTDTQYF.

The chain employs TRBV9 and TRBJ1-2, with D possibly being TRBD1 (5 bases). Trimming stripped 3 bases from V and 4 bases from J, with 10 bases between. The CDR3 extends over 13 amino acids. CDR1 is SGDLS and CDR2 is YYNGEE in the germline V gene. CDR3 region: CASSGDSPYGYTF. The CDR3 nucleotides read TGTGCCAGCAGCGGCGACAGTCCCTATGGCTACACCTTC.

This chain connects TRBV29-1 to TRBJ2-2; 8 positions match TRBD1. The V gene end was trimmed by 4 bases and the J gene end by 4 bases; junction bases not matched to a gene: 11. CDR1 SQVTM and CDR2 ANQGSEA come from the germline V gene. This CDR3 spans 16 amino acids. CDR3 region: CSVAAPDRGGTGELFF. CDR3 in DNA: TGCAGCGTTGCGGCCCCCGACAGGGGCGGCACCGGGGAGCTGTTTTTT.

J is TRBJ2-3 and V is TRBV20-1, with 8 positions matching TRBD2. The CDR3 has 15 amino acids. J gave up 0 bases and V 5 bases, and 7 bases lay outside the gene matches. The germline gives CDR1 DFQATT, CDR2 SNEGSKA (reference sequence). This chain's CDR3 is CSAGGRKPSTDTQYF. CDR3 DNA sequence: TGCAGTGCTGGCGGGAGGAAGCCTAGCACAGATACGCAGTATTTT.

The V and J genes are TRBV5-1 and TRBJ2-7; no reliable D call. Germline lookup yields CDR1 SGHRS and CDR2 YFSETQ. The CDR3 loop spans 15 amino acids. V was pared by 4 bases and J by 0 bases, with 14 bases between. CDR3 bases: TGCGCCAGCAGCGTAGTCCGGGCTGACTCCTACGAGCAGTACTTC. The encoded protein is CASSVVRADSYEQYF.